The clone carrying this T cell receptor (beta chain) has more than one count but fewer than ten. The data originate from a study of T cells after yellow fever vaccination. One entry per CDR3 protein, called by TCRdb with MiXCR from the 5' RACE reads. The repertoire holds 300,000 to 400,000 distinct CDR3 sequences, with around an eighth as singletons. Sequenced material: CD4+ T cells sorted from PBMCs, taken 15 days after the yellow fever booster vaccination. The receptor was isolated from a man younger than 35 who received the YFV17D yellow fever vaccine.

The CDR3 nucleotides are TGTGCCAGCAGGGCATTTATGGAGAACACTGAAGCTTTCTTT. Translation: CASRAFMENTEAFF. The chain couples TRBV6-5 to TRBJ1-1; D unclear. The CDR3 runs to 14 residues. The germline CDR1 and CDR2 sequences are MNHEY and SVGAGI. Trimming took 6 bases from V and 1 from J, leaving 12 bases between them.